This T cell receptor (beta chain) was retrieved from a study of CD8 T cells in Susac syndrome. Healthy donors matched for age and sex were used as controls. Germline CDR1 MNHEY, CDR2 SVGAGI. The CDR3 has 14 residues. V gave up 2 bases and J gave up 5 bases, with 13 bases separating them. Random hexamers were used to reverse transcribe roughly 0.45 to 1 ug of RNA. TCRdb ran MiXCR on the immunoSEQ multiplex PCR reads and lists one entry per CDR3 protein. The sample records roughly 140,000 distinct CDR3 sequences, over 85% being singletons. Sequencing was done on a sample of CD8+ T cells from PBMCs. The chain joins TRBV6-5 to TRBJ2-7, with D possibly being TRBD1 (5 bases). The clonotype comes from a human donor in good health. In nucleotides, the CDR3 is TGTGCCAGCAGTTACGGGTGGGGCGGCCACGAGCAGTACTTC. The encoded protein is CASSYGWGGHEQYF.